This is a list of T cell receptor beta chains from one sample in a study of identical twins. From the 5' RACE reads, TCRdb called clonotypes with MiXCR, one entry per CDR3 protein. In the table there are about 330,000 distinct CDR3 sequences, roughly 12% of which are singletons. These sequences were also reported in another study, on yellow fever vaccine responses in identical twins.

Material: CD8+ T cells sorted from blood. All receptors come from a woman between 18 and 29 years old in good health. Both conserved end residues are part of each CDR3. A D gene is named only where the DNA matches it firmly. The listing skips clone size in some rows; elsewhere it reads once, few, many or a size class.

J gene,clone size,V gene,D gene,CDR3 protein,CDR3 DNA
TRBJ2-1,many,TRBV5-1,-,CASYPGTAVNEQFF,TGCGCCAGCTACCCCGGGACTGCAGTTAATGAGCAGTTCTTC
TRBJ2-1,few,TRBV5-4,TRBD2,CASSFTISTAGGSYNEQFF,TGTGCCAGCAGCTTCACCATCTCTACCGCGGGGGGCTCCTACAATGAGCAGTTCTTC
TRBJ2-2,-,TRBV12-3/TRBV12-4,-,CASSLARVTGELFF,TGTGCCAGCAGTTTGGCCAGGGTTACCGGGGAGCTGTTTTTT
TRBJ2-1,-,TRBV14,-,CASSQRTTAFGQFF,TGTGCCAGCAGCCAACGGACGACGGCGTTTGGGCAGTTCTTC
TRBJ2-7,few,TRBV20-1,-,CSARPVRGNNSYEQYF,TGCAGTGCTAGACCGGTGAGGGGCAATAACTCCTACGAGCAGTACTTC
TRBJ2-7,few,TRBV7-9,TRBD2,CASSHSGGAGGPPYEQYF,TGTGCCAGCAGCCACTCTGGGGGGGCGGGAGGCCCCCCCTACGAGCAGTACTTC
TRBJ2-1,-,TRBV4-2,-,CASSQSGAGEQFF,TGTGCCAGCAGCCAATCGGGGGCGGGTGAGCAGTTCTTC
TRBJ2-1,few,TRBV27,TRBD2,CASRGLAAYNEQFF,TGTGCCAGCCGGGGACTAGCGGCCTACAATGAGCAGTTCTTC
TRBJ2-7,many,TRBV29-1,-,CSVGGGSYEQYF,TGCAGCGTTGGAGGGGGCTCCTACGAGCAGTACTTC
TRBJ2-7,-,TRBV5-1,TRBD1,CASRRQGESYEQYF,TGCGCCAGCAGGAGACAGGGCGAGTCCTACGAGCAGTACTTC
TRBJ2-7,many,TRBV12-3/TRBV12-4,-,CASGPRRYEQYF,TGTGCCAGCGGCCCTCGGCGGTACGAGCAGTACTTC
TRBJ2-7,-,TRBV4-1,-,CASSVSNSYEQYF,TGCGCCAGCAGCGTCAGTAACTCCTACGAGCAGTACTTC
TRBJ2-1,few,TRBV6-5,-,CASSYYGPEYNEQFF,TGTGCCAGCAGTTACTATGGGCCGGAGTACAATGAGCAGTTCTTC
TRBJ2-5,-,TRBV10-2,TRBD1,CASSEPDRGRLYETQYF,TGCGCCAGCAGTGAGCCAGACAGGGGGCGATTGTATGAGACCCAGTACTTC
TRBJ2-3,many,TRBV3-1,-,CASRTGGDTQYF,TGTGCCAGCAGGACCGGTGGAGATACGCAGTATTTT
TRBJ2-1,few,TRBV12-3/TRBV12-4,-,CASSLVRVEQFF,TGTGCCAGCAGTTTAGTCCGGGTTGAGCAGTTCTTC
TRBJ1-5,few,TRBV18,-,CASSSDFYNDQPQHF,TGTGCCAGCTCATCGGACTTTTACAACGATCAGCCCCAGCATTTT
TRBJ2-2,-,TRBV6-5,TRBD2,CASSYSPGTSDSGELFF,TGTGCCAGCAGTTACAGCCCCGGGACTAGCGATTCCGGGGAGCTGTTTTTT
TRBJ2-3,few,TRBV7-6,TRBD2,CASSFPPGTRGFADTQYF,TGTGCCAGCAGTTTCCCTCCCGGGACTAGGGGTTTCGCAGATACGCAGTATTTT
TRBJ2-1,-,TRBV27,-,CASSLFGQEQFF,TGTGCCAGCAGTTTATTTGGCCAAGAGCAGTTCTTC
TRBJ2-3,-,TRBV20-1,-,CSARDIGQGRADTQYF,TGCAGTGCTAGAGATATAGGGCAGGGGAGGGCAGATACGCAGTATTTT
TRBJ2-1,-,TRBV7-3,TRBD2,CASSLGASGRPANNEQFF,TGTGCCAGCAGCTTGGGGGCTAGCGGGAGGCCGGCAAACAATGAGCAGTTCTTC
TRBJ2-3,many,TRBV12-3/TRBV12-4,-,CASTPGISDTQYF,TGTGCCAGCACTCCTGGGATATCGGATACGCAGTATTTT
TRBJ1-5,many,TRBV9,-,CASSVGSDQPQHF,TGTGCCAGCAGCGTTGGATCAGATCAGCCCCAGCATTTT
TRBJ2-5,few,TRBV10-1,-,CASNSGTDQETQYF,TGCGCCAGCAATTCCGGGACGGACCAAGAGACCCAGTACTTC
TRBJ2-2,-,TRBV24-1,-,CATSDRLRAGSNTGELFF,TGTGCCACCAGTGATCGTTTGCGGGCGGGATCGAACACCGGGGAGCTGTTTTTT
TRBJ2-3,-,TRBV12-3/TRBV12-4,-,CASSGLWGTTDTQYF,TGTGCCAGCAGTGGTTTGTGGGGAACCACAGATACGCAGTATTTT
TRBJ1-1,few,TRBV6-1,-,CASSPLRGLNTEAFF,TGTGCCAGCAGTCCCCTCCGTGGGCTCAACACTGAAGCTTTCTTT
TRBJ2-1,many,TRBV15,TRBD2,CATSGSGSHNEQFF,TGTGCCACCAGCGGTAGCGGGAGTCACAATGAGCAGTTCTTC
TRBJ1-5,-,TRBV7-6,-,CASSLGGPLAEPQHF,TGTGCCAGCAGCTTAGGGGGGCCTTTGGCGGAGCCCCAGCATTTT
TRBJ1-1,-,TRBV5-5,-,CASSLATGRSEAFF,TGTGCCAGCAGCTTGGCTACAGGCAGGTCTGAAGCTTTCTTT
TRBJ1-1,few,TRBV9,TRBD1,CASSVAPGRGDTEAFF,TGTGCCAGCAGCGTAGCGCCAGGCAGGGGGGACACTGAAGCTTTCTTT
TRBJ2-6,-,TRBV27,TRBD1,CASSLGQGLLANVLTF,TGTGCCAGCAGCCTTGGACAGGGCCTTTTGGCCAACGTCCTGACTTTC
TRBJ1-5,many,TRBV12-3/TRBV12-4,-,CASSSLDSSNQPQHF,TGTGCCAGCAGTTCCTTGGACAGCAGCAATCAGCCCCAGCATTTT